The clone carrying this T cell receptor beta chain was observed at least ten times. CDR1 and CDR2 from the germline V gene are DFQATT and SNEGSKA (reference sequence). V was shortened by 5 bases and J by 0 bases, with 10 bases between the two germline ends. The length of the CDR3 is 13 residues. These data are taken from a study of T cells of healthy individuals. TCRdb independently ran MiXCR on the 5' RACE reads; one entry per CDR3 protein. The sample records 41,000 or so distinct CDR3 sequences, about 5% being singletons. V usage is TRBV20-1 and J usage is TRBJ2-5; D gene ambiguous. The TCR comes from a human donor in good health. In DNA, the CDR3 is TGCAGTGCTGTGGACGGAAACCAAGAGACCCAGTACTTC. Protein sequence: CSAVDGNQETQYF.